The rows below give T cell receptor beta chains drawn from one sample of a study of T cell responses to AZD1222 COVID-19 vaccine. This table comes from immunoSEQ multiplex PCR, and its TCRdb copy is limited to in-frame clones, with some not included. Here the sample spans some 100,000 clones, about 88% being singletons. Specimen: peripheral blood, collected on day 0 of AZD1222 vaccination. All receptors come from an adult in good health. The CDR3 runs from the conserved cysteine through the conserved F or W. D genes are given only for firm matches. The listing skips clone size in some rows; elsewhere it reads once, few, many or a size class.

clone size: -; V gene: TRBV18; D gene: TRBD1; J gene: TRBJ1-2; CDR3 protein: CASSPGAGGEVGYTF; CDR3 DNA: TGTGCCAGCTCACCTGGGGCAGGGGGAGAGGTTGGCTACACCTTC
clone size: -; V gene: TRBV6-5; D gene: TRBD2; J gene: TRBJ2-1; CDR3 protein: CASSYYATSGGEQFF; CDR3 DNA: TGTGCCAGCAGTTACTACGCGACTAGCGGGGGTGAGCAGTTCTTC
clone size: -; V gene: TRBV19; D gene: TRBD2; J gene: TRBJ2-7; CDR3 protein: CASSIGLAVYEQYF; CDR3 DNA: TGTGCCAGTAGTATCGGTCTAGCGGTCTACGAGCAGTACTTC
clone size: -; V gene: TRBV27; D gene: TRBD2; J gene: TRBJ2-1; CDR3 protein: CASSSGLAGGPSPFF; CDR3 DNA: TGTGCCAGCAGTTCCGGACTAGCGGGAGGGCCTAGTCCGTTCTTC
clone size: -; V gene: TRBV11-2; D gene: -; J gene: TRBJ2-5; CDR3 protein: CASSLLQETQYF; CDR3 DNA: TGTGCCAGCAGCTTACTTCAAGAGACCCAGTACTTC
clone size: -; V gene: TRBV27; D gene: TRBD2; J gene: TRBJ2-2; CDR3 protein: CASSFVLADNTGELFF; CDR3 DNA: TGTGCCAGCAGTTTCGTACTAGCGGACAACACCGGGGAGCTGTTTTTT
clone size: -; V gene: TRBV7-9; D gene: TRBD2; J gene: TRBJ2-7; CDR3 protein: CASNIAGGYEQYF; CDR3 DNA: TGTGCCAGCAACATAGCGGGGGGATACGAGCAGTACTTC
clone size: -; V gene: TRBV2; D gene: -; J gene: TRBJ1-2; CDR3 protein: CASRAANYGYTF; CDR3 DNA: TGTGCCAGCAGAGCAGCTAACTATGGCTACACCTTC
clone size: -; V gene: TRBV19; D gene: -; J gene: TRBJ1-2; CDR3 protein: CASSIGPADLDGYTF; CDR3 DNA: TGTGCCAGTAGTATAGGGCCTGCCGACCTGGATGGCTACACCTTC
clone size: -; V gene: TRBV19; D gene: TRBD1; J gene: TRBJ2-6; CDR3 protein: CASSIGQGAAGANVLTF; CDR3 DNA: TGTGCCAGTAGTATAGGACAGGGGGCGGCTGGGGCCAACGTCCTGACTTTC
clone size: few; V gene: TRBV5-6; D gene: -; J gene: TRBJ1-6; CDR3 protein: CASSGGFRGNSPLHF; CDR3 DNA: TGTGCCAGCAGCGGAGGTTTCCGGGGAAATTCACCCCTCCACTTT
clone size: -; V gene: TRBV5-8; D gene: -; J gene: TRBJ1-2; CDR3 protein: CASRVDYGYTF; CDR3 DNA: TGTGCCAGCCGAGTGGACTATGGCTACACCTTC
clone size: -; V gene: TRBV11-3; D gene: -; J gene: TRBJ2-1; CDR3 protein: CASGGISYNEQFF; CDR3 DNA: TGTGCCAGCGGCGGGATCTCCTACAATGAGCAGTTCTTC
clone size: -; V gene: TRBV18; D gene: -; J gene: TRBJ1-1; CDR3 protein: CASSPIVQNTEAFF; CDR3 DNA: TGTGCCAGCTCACCAATCGTTCAGAACACTGAAGCTTTCTTT
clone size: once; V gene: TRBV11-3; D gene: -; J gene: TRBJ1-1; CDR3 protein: CASSRGDRNTEAFF; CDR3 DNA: TGTGCCAGCAGCAGAGGGGATAGAAACACTGAAGCTTTCTTT
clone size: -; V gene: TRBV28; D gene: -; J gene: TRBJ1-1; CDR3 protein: CASSFPTDHTGEAFF; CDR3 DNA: TGTGCCAGCAGTTTCCCGACCGATCATACAGGCGAAGCTTTCTTT
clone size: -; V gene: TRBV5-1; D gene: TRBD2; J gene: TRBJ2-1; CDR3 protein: CASSLEPAGGVGEQFF; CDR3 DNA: TGCGCCAGCAGCTTGGAACCAGCGGGAGGGGTTGGGGAGCAGTTCTTC
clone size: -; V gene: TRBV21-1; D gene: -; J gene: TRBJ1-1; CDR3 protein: CASSKGESGPMNTEAFF; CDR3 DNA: TGTGCCAGCAGCAAAGGAGAATCGGGTCCCATGAACACTGAAGCTTTCTTT
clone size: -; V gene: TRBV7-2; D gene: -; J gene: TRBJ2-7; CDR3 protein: CASMDRNSYEQYF; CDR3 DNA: TGTGCCAGTATGGACAGAAACTCCTACGAGCAGTACTTC
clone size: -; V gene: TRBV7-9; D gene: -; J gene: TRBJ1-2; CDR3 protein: CASSPNLRDTYGYTF; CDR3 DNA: TGTGCCAGCAGCCCCAACCTCCGGGACACCTATGGCTACACCTTC
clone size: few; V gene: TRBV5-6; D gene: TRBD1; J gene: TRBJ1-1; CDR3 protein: CASSSGGADTEAFF; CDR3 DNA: TGTGCCAGCAGCTCAGGGGGCGCGGACACTGAAGCTTTCTTT
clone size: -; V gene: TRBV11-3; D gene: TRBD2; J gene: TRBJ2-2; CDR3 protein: CASVKGGATGELFF; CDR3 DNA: TGTGCCAGCGTTAAGGGAGGGGCAACCGGGGAGCTGTTTTTT
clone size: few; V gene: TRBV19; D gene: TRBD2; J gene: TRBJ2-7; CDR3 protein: CASSTTSGSYEQYF; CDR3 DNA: TGTGCCAGTAGTACAACTAGCGGGAGCTACGAGCAGTACTTC
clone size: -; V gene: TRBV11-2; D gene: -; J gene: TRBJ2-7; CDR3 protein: CASSVAWDAYEQYF; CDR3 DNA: TGTGCCAGCAGCGTAGCTTGGGACGCCTACGAGCAGTACTTC
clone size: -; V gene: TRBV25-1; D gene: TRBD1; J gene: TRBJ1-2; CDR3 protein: CASALGQGAGGYTF; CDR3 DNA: TGTGCCAGCGCACTGGGACAGGGGGCGGGGGGCTACACCTTC
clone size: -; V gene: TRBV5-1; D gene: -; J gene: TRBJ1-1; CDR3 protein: CASSPRQRTEAFF; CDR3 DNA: TGCGCCAGCAGCCCCCGACAGCGCACTGAAGCTTTCTTT
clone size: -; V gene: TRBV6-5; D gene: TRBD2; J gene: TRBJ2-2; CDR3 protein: CASSLLAGAGELFF; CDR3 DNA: TGTGCCAGCAGTCTACTAGCGGGGGCCGGGGAGCTGTTTTTT
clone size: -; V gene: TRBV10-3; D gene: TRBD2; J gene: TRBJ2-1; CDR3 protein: CAIIGTSGRSYNEQFF; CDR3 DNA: TGTGCCATCATTGGGACTAGCGGGAGATCCTACAATGAGCAGTTCTTC
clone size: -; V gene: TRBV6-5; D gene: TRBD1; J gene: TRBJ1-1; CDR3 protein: CASSYSGTDNTEAFF; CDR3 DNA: TGTGCCAGCAGTTACTCCGGGACAGATAACACTGAAGCTTTCTTT
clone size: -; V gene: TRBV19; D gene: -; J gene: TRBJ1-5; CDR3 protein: CASSIGGAGLQPQHF; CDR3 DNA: TGTGCCAGTAGTATCGGGGGCGCGGGCCTCCAGCCCCAGCATTTT
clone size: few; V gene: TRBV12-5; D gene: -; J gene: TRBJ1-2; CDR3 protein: CASGLERDLGGYGYTF; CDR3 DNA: TGTGCTAGTGGTTTGGAACGGGACTTAGGGGGCTATGGCTACACCTTC
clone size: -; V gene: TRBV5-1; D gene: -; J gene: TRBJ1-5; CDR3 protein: CASSLAAGQPQHF; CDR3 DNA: TGCGCCAGCAGCTTGGCCGCGGGTCAGCCCCAGCATTTT
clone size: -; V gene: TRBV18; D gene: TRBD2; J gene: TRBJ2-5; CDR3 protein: CASSPAGVSETQYF; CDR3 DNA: TGTGCCAGCTCACCAGCGGGAGTCTCAGAGACCCAGTACTTC
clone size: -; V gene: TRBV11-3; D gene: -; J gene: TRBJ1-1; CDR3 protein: CASSVYFGTEAFF; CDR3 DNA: TGTGCCAGCAGCGTCTACTTCGGCACTGAAGCTTTCTTT
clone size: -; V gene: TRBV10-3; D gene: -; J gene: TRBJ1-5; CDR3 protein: CAISESLGNQPQHF; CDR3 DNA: TGTGCCATCAGTGAGTCCCTCGGGAATCAGCCCCAGCATTTT
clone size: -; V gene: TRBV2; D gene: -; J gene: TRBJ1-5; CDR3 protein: CASSEVRQPNQPQHF; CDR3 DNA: TGTGCCAGCAGTGAAGTACGGCAGCCGAATCAGCCCCAGCATTTT
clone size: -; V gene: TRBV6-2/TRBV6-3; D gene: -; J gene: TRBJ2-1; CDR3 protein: CASSYSIRGGNNEQFF; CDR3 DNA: TGTGCCAGCAGTTACTCGATCAGGGGGGGGAACAATGAGCAGTTCTTC
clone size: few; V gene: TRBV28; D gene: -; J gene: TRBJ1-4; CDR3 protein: CAARGSRTTNEKLFF; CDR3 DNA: TGTGCAGCAAGGGGAAGTAGAACAACTAATGAAAAACTGTTTTTT
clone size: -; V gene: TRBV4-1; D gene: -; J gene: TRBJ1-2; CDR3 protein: CASSQGGGTESNYGYTF; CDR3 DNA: TGCGCCAGCAGCCAAGGGGGCGGGACCGAATCTAACTATGGCTACACCTTC
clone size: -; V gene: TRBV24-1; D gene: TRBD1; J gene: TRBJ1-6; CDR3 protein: CATSDSGGGGSPLHF; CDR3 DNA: TGTGCCACCAGTGATTCAGGGGGCGGGGGGTCACCCCTCCACTTT
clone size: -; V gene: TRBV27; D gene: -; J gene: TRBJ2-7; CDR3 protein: CASSPGLESSYEQYF; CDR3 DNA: TGTGCCAGCAGCCCGGGACTGGAGTCCTCCTACGAGCAGTACTTC
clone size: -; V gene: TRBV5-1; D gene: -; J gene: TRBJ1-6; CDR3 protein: CASSLPQKGSPLHF; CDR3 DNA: TGCGCCAGCAGCTTGCCACAAAAAGGGTCACCCCTCCACTTT
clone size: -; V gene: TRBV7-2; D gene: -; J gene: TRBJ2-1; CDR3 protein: CASSLASGNEQFF; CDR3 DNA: TGTGCCAGCAGCTTGGCGTCCGGGAATGAGCAGTTCTTC
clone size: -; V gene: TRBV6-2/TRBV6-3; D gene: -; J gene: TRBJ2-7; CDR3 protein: CASSFRGYEQYF; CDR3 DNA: TGTGCCAGCAGTTTCCGGGGCTACGAGCAGTACTTC
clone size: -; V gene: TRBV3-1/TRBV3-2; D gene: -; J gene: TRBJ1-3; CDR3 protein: CASSQDPGNTIYF; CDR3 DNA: TGTGCCAGCAGCCAAGACCCTGGAAACACCATATATTTT
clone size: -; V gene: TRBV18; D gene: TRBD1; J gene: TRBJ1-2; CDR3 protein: CASSPGQGAKEGYGYTF; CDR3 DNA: TGTGCCAGCTCACCGGGCCAGGGGGCGAAGGAGGGCTATGGCTACACCTTC
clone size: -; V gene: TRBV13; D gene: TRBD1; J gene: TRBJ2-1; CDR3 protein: CASTFTGGPHEQFF; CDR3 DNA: TGTGCCAGCACCTTTACAGGGGGGCCCCATGAGCAGTTCTTC
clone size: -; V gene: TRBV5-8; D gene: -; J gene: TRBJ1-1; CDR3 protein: CASSSRDWNTEAFF; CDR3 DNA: TGTGCCAGCAGCTCCAGAGACTGGAACACTGAAGCTTTCTTT